The 17 T cell receptor beta chains in this list originate from one sample, sequenced in a study of PD-1 blockade in mismatch repair-deficient tumors. The repertoire was sequenced with immunoSEQ multiplex PCR; TCRdb's copy has only in-frame clones and lacks some. This repertoire shows 35,000 or so clones, 70% to 90% found once; its top ten account for about 4%. Specimen: peripheral blood, collected around 76 weeks after starting pembrolizumab. Receptors originate from an adult with mismatch repair-deficient cancer.

This sequence joins TRBV11-2 and TRBJ2-5; 8 nucleotides match TRBD2. The V gene's germline CDR1 is SGHAT and CDR2 FQNNGV. J was trimmed by 1 base and V by 7 bases; bases with no gene match: 11. The CDR3 has 16 amino acids. CDR3 DNA: TGTGCCAGCACTAAGGGGAATAGCGGGGCCCAAGAGACCCAGTACTTC. Translation: CASTKGNSGAQETQYF.

The J gene is TRBJ2-2, the V gene TRBV27; 14 bases agree with TRBD2. Per germline, CDR1 MNHEY and CDR2 SMNVEV (reference sequence). With V trimmed by 2 bases and J by 5 bases, 7 bases remained unmatched. CDR3 size: 18 residues. For the CDR3, the DNA is TGTGCCAGCAGTTTAGGGGGACTAGCGGGAGTGGGGACCGGGGAGCTGTTTTTT. Translated, it gives CASSLGGLAGVGTGELFF.

This rearrangement joins TRBV25-1 to TRBJ2-5; 8 bases match TRBD2. Trimming at V came to 2 bases and at J to 5 bases, leaving 10 bases not matched to a gene. The CDR3 has 16 amino acids. Looked up from germline, CDR1 is MGHDK and CDR2 is SYGVNS. The CDR3 nucleotides are TGTGCCAGCAGTGAAGGCACAGGGCGGGAGGTTGAGACCCAGTACTTC. Amino acid sequence: CASSEGTGREVETQYF.

This rearrangement joins TRBV9 to TRBJ2-3; TRBD2 matches at 7 bases. The CDR3 length is 15 residues. Germline-derived CDR1 and CDR2 are SGDLS and YYNGEE. The V gene end was trimmed by 2 bases and the J gene end by 2 bases; junction bases not matched to a gene: 5. The CDR3 sequence: CASSVGRAVTDTQYF. CDR3 nucleotides: TGTGCCAGCAGCGTGGGGAGGGCCGTCACAGATACGCAGTATTTT. The full variable domain, completed using reference TRBV9 and TRBJ2-3, is DSGVTQTPKHLITATGQRVTLRCSPRSGDLSVYWYQQSLDQGLQFLIQYYNGEERAKGNILERFSAQQFPDLHSELNLSSLELGDSALYFCASSVGRAVTDTQYFGPGTRLTVL.

This chain connects TRBV7-2 to TRBJ1-1; D is uncertain. The CDR3 has 18 residues. Germline V gene lookup returns CDR1 SGHTA and CDR2 FQGNSA. With 3 bases removed from V and 1 base from J, the gap between germline ends came to 21 bases. CDR3 DNA sequence: TGTGCCAGCAGCTTTACAAGGGTAGGCATTAGTAGGAACACTGAAGCTTTCTTT. Translating gives CASSFTRVGISRNTEAFF.

The chain is built from TRBV5-8 and TRBJ1-1, with D perhaps matching TRBD1 (5 bases). Germline V gene data show CDR1 as SGHTS and CDR2 as YDEGEE. V lost 0 bases to trimming and J lost 3 bases, with 12 bases between them. CDR3 length: 15 residues. The CDR3 loop is CASSLELLGDTEAFF. Here the CDR3 DNA reads TGTGCCAGCAGCTTGGAGCTCTTGGGGGACACTGAAGCTTTCTTT.

J is TRBJ1-2 and V is TRBV30, with D unclear. CDR3 length equals 10 residues. Germline V CDR1 and CDR2: GTSNPN, SVGIG (reference sequence). The V end was cut by 7 bases, the J end by 8 bases, with 11 bases between. In nucleotides, the CDR3 is TGTGCCTCCGAGACTAGGGGCTACACCTTC. Protein: CASETRGYTF.

The gene calls are TRBV7-2 and TRBJ2-7; D gene uncertain. Per germline, CDR1 SGHTA and CDR2 FQGNSA. The CDR3 length is 16 residues. The V end was cut by 1 base, the J end by 9 bases, with 22 bases between. CDR3 sequence: CASSLGSKRWDWWQYF. CDR3 coding DNA: TGTGCCAGCAGCTTAGGATCAAAACGGTGGGATTGGTGGCAGTACTTC.

J is TRBJ1-3 and V is TRBV7-2; 10 nucleotides line up with TRBD1. With 1 base clipped from V and 0 bases from J, the junction kept 3 bases outside the gene matches. CDR3 length equals 17 residues. Germline V gene sequence: CDR1 SGHTA, CDR2 FQGNSA. CDR3 loop: CASSLGGQGSSGNTIYF. CDR3 DNA sequence: TGTGCCAGCAGCTTAGGGGGACAGGGGAGCTCTGGAAACACCATATATTTT.

The genes are TRBV6-5 and TRBJ2-3; 10 bases line up with TRBD2. Per germline, CDR1 MNHEY and CDR2 SVGAGI. The CDR3 length is 15 residues. V trimming: 6 bases; J trimming: 6 bases; junction bases outside the gene matches: 9. The CDR3 DNA reads TGTGCCAGCAGCTTATCAGCGGGAGGGGCGGATACGCAGTATTTT. Amino acid sequence: CASSLSAGGADTQYF.

The chain employs TRBV28 and TRBJ2-1, with 7 bases fitting TRBD1. Trimming removed 4 bases from V and 4 bases from J; junction bases left unmatched: 7. The CDR3 has 15 amino acids. Per germline, CDR1 MDHEN and CDR2 SYDVKM. CDR3 amino acids: CASSSDYRGYNEQFF. The CDR3 DNA reads as TGTGCCAGCAGTTCCGACTACAGGGGATACAATGAGCAGTTCTTC. The full variable domain, completed using reference TRBV28 and TRBJ2-1, is DVKVTQSSRYLVKRTGEKVFLECVQDMDHENMFWYRQDPGLGLRLIYFSYDVKMKEKGDIPEGYSVSREKKERFSLILESASTNQTSMYLCASSSDYRGYNEQFFGPGTRLTVL.

This clone was detected once. The chain carries TRBV7-9 and TRBJ1-1, with D hard to call. V lost 6 bases, J lost 11 bases, and 13 bases lay in between. In germline, CDR1 is SEHNR, CDR2 FQNEAQ (reference sequence). This CDR3 spans 11 amino acids. This chain's CDR3 is CASSSSWEAFF. In nucleotides, the CDR3 is TGTGCCAGCAGTTCGAGTTGGGAGGCTTTCTTT.

This clone has a single count. The rearrangement uses TRBV12-2 and TRBJ1-1; TRBD1 reflects the table's D call only, with no check against the DNA. TRBV12-2 is shown as a pseudogene. The CDR3 has 16 residues. CDR3 sequence (DNA): TGTGCAAGTCGCTTCGGTTTGGGGCGCGGCGACACTGAAGCTTTCTTT. Its translation is CASRFGLGRGDTEAFF.

This clone was observed a single time. The chain is built from TRBV4-1 and TRBJ2-7; D ambiguous. The CDR3 length is 15 residues. Germline-derived CDR1 and CDR2 are MGHRA and YSYEKL. Trimming took 0 bases from V and 0 from J, leaving 9 bases between them. The CDR3 is CASSQDPGYSYEQYF. The CDR3 DNA follows: TGCGCCAGCAGCCAAGACCCCGGATACTCCTACGAGCAGTACTTC.

J is TRBJ2-7 and V is TRBV7-8; 10 bases align to TRBD1. This CDR3 is 17 amino acids long. J was trimmed by 1 base and V by 4 bases; bases with no gene match: 10. Germline CDR1 SGHVS, CDR2 FQNEAQ. CDR3 sequence (DNA): TGTGCCAGCAGCTATGGGACAGGGGCCTGGCCTTCCTACGAGCAGTACTTC. The encoded protein is CASSYGTGAWPSYEQYF.

This chain joins TRBV11-2 and TRBJ2-3; TRBD1 or TRBD2 may be the D gene (6 bases each). There are 15 residues in the CDR3. Germline CDR1 is SGHAT and CDR2 is FQNNGV. Trimming took off 3 bases at V and 3 bases at J, with 13 bases between the two ends. The CDR3 sequence is CASSFTGTETDTQYF. CDR3 nucleotide sequence: TGTGCCAGCAGCTTCACAGGGACTGAGACAGATACGCAGTATTTT. Together with reference TRBV11-2 and TRBJ2-3, the CDR3 gives the full variable domain: EAGVAQSPRYKIIEKRQSVAFWCNPISGHATLYWYQQILGQGPKLLIQFQNNGVVDDSQLPKDRFSAERLKGVDSTLKIQPAKLEDSAVYLCASSFTGTETDTQYFGPGTRLTVL.

The chain combines TRBV11-2 with TRBJ2-7; TRBD1 or TRBD2 may be the D gene (5 bases each). Germline V gene lookup returns CDR1 SGHAT and CDR2 FQNNGV. V was pared by 5 bases and J by 6 bases, with 11 bases between. The CDR3 has 12 residues. The CDR3 loop reads CASSAGTFEQYF. In nucleotides, the CDR3 is TGTGCCAGCAGCGCAGGGACGTTCGAGCAGTACTTC.